The present T cell receptor beta chain was sequenced within a study of T cell responses to AZD1222 COVID-19 vaccine. Overall study results and limits: The donor cohort was predominantly white British with a female majority, and clonal diversity may have been underestimated.

CDR3 length: 14 amino acids. V lost 0 bases and J lost 2, with 9 bases in between. The germline V gene encodes CDR1 SGDLS and CDR2 YYNGEE. Regarding this clone: What it binds is not known.

Clones were read by immunoSEQ multiplex PCR, and TCRdb kept only the in-frame ones, dropping some. The sample lists around 190,000 clones, approximately 90% seen once, with about 1.7% in the top ten. The clonotype originates from an adult who received the AZD1222 COVID-19 vaccine. The starting material was peripheral blood, obtained 28 days after the second AZD1222 dose. J is TRBJ2-7 and V is TRBV9, with a weak D call TRBD1 (5 bases). The CDR3 DNA is TGTGCCAGCAGCGTAGTTCCAGGGCCCTACGAGCAGTACTTC. Encoded protein: CASSVVPGPYEQYF.